These 18 T cell receptor beta chains were sequenced from one sample in a study of vaccination and CD4 T cells after COVID-19. In TCRdb, the PCR reads were re-called with MiXCR into one record per CDR3 protein. This sample has roughly 18,000 distinct CDR3 sequences, with approximately 59% found just once. The sample consisted of CD4+ T cells from blood, taken before SARS-CoV-2 vaccination. These receptors were collected from a human donor who had recovered from COVID-19.

The CDR3 is CARGGAGGQETQYF. The CDR3 coding sequence is TGTGCCAGAGGAGGAGCGGGAGGGCAAGAGACCCAGTACTTC. V is TRBV2 and J is TRBJ2-5, with TRBD2 identical over 10 bases. Germline V CDR1 and CDR2: SNHLY, FYNNEI. V shed 9 bases, J shed 2 bases, and the junction held 6 bases outside the gene matches. This CDR3 is 14 amino acids long.

The chain carries TRBV28 and TRBJ2-7; 7 bases map to TRBD2. The V gene end was trimmed by 3 bases and the J gene end by 0 bases; junction bases not matched to a gene: 11. The CDR3 consists of 17 residues. The V gene's germline CDR1 is MDHEN and CDR2 SYDVKM. The CDR3 protein is CASSFPSLAVSSYEQYF. In DNA, the CDR3 is TGTGCCAGCAGTTTTCCTTCCCTAGCGGTGAGCTCCTACGAGCAGTACTTC.

The chain has TRBV20-1 and TRBJ2-3; 7 positions agree with TRBD2. CDR3 length: 14 residues. Looked up from germline, CDR1 is DFQATT and CDR2 is SNEGSKA (reference sequence). Unmatched junction bases numbered 4, after V lost 3 bases and J lost 1 base. CDR3 sequence (DNA): TGCAGTGCTAGGCCGGGAGGCCGCACAGATACGCAGTATTTT. This codes for CSARPGGRTDTQYF.

The V gene is TRBV19, the J gene TRBJ2-1, with D uncertain. The CDR3 length is 13 residues. Germline V lookup: CDR1 LNHDA, CDR2 SQIVND (reference sequence). V was trimmed by 5 bases and J by 0 bases, leaving 5 bases between them. The CDR3 here is CASSPASYNEQFF. CDR3 nucleotides: TGTGCCAGTAGTCCCGCCTCCTACAATGAGCAGTTCTTC.

This clonotype was counted between two and nine times. V gene TRBV6-5 combines with J gene TRBJ1-5, with D maybe TRBD1 (6 bases). V was clipped by 4 bases and J by 4 bases, with 11 bases between them. Germline V gene lookup returns CDR1 MNHEY and CDR2 SVGAGI. This CDR3 region has 14 residues. CDR3 in DNA: TGTGCCAGCAGTTCCACAGGGTTAAATCAGCCCCAGCATTTT. This sequence encodes CASSSTGLNQPQHF.

V gene TRBV7-9 combines with J gene TRBJ2-3, with TRBD2 matching over 10 bases. The CDR3 covers 14 residues. The germline V gene has CDR1 SEHNR and CDR2 FQNEAQ (reference sequence). Trimming cost V 3 bases and J 4 bases; bases outside gene matches: 1. The CDR3 nucleotides are TGTGCCAGCAGCTTTGGACTAGCGGCAGATACGCAGTATTTT. It encodes CASSFGLAADTQYF. Filled out from reference TRBV7-9 and TRBJ2-3, the complete variable domain reads DTGVSQNPRHKITKRGQNVTFRCDPISEHNRLYWYRQTLGQGPEFLTYFQNEAQLEKSRLLSDRFSAERPKGSFSTLEIQRTEQGDSAMYLCASSFGLAADTQYFGPGTRLTVL.

The chain recombines TRBV29-1 with TRBJ2-5; the match to TRBD1 covers 8 bases. Looked up from germline, CDR1 is SQVTM and CDR2 is ANQGSEA. V trimming: 4 bases; J trimming: 5 bases; junction bases outside the gene matches: 12. The CDR3 spans 15 residues. CDR3 in DNA: TGCAGCGTTGCCCAGGGGGCGCAGGGTCCCGAGACCCAGTACTTC. It translates to CSVAQGAQGPETQYF.

This rearrangement joins TRBV12-3 or TRBV12-4 to TRBJ2-1, with D hard to call. V gave up 3 bases and J gave up 7 bases, with 7 bases separating them. The CDR3 runs 12 residues. CDR3 bases: TGTGCCAGCAGTTTTGGGCAGAATGAGCAGTTCTTC. This translates into CASSFGQNEQFF.

V usage is TRBV30 and J usage is TRBJ1-5; TRBD1 agrees at 8 bases. Trimming took 0 bases from V and 6 from J; bases not matched to a gene: 1. There are 13 residues in the CDR3. Germline values: CDR1 GTSNPN, CDR2 SVGIG (reference sequence). As DNA, the CDR3 is TGTGCCTGGAGTGTAGACAGGGGTCAGCCCCAGCATTTT. It yields the protein CAWSVDRGQPQHF.

V usage is TRBV20-1 and J usage is TRBJ2-1, with TRBD2 identical over 13 bases. The J segment lost 0 bases and the V segment lost 6 bases, leaving 14 bases of the junction unmatched. Germline CDR1 is DFQATT and CDR2 is SNEGSKA (reference sequence). CDR3 size: 19 residues. DNA for the CDR3: TGCAGTGCACGGACTAGCGGGAGTCATTCCCCCAGCTCCTACAATGAGCAGTTCTTC. Translation gives CSARTSGSHSPSSYNEQFF.

This clonotype has a handful of counts. V is TRBV6-1 and J is TRBJ1-6, with D perhaps matching TRBD1 (6 bases). Trimming shortened V by 0 bases and J by 10 bases, and 7 bases separated the two germline ends. The CDR3 has 13 residues. CDR1 is MNHNS, CDR2 SASEGT, per germline. CDR3 sequence reads: CASSEAGGSPLHF. For the CDR3, the DNA is TGTGCCAGCAGTGAAGCAGGGGGGTCACCCCTCCACTTT.

This CDR3 reads CATKPGGTETQYF. The CDR3 region has the DNA TGTGCCACCAAACCGGGGGGCACTGAGACCCAGTACTTC. The V and J genes are TRBV15 and TRBJ2-5; perhaps TRBD2 as D (7 bases). The CDR3 length is 13 residues. V was pared by 7 bases and J by 5 bases, with 14 bases between. The germline V gene encodes CDR1 LNHNV and CDR2 YYDKDF (reference sequence).

The chain has TRBV28 and TRBJ1-5; no definite D call. The CDR3 is made up of 14 amino acids. Deletions cut 6 bases from V and 2 bases from J, with 11 bases between. Looked up from germline, CDR1 is MDHEN and CDR2 is SYDVKM. This CDR3 reads CASSPQLGNQPQHF. CDR3 in DNA: TGTGCCAGCAGCCCGCAGTTAGGCAATCAGCCCCAGCATTTT.

The chain recombines TRBV7-9 with TRBJ2-3; the D gene could be TRBD1 or TRBD2 (5 bases each). The CDR3 is 16 amino acids. Trimming took 3 bases from V and 1 from J, leaving 14 bases between them. Germline CDR1 reads SEHNR; CDR2 reads FQNEAQ (reference sequence). CDR3 sequence (DNA): TGTGCCAGCAGCTTCGGGGACGGCTTTGGCACAGATACGCAGTATTTT. Encoded protein: CASSFGDGFGTDTQYF. The whole variable domain, remainder taken from reference TRBV7-9 and TRBJ2-3, is DTGVSQNPRHKITKRGQNVTFRCDPISEHNRLYWYRQTLGQGPEFLTYFQNEAQLEKSRLLSDRFSAERPKGSFSTLEIQRTEQGDSAMYLCASSFGDGFGTDTQYFGPGTRLTVL.

The rearrangement uses TRBV15 and TRBJ2-3; no firm D call. Germline CDR1 and CDR2: LNHNV and YYDKDF (reference sequence). The CDR3 covers 15 residues. Deletions cut 4 bases from V and 2 bases from J, with 13 bases between. CDR3 bases: TGTGCCACCAGCACTGTAAGACTCACCACAGATACGCAGTATTTT. This encodes CATSTVRLTTDTQYF.

J is TRBJ1-4 and V is TRBV15; 7 nucleotides match TRBD1. The CDR3 covers 15 residues. Trimming at V came to 1 base and at J to 4 bases, leaving 3 bases not matched to a gene. Germline V gene lookup returns CDR1 LNHNV and CDR2 YYDKDF (reference sequence). CDR3 sequence reads: CATSRGDRGNEKLFF. For the CDR3, the DNA is TGTGCCACCAGCAGAGGGGACAGAGGTAATGAAAAACTGTTTTTT.

In this sample, this clonotype turned up a few times. CDR3 nucleotides: TGTGCCAGTGGAAGCCAGGGACAAGAGACCCAGTACTTC. This encodes CASGSQGQETQYF. The chain carries TRBV19 and TRBJ2-5, with D perhaps TRBD1 (5 bases). Germline V CDR1 and CDR2: LNHDA, SQIVND (reference sequence). The CDR3 is 13 residues long. V was clipped by 8 bases and J by 2 bases, with 12 bases between them.

This clonotype was picked up a small number of times. The genes are TRBV7-8 and TRBJ1-5, with TRBD1 matching 7 bases. The CDR3 loop spans 14 amino acids. V was pared by 3 bases and J by 1 base, with 0 bases of the junction left unmatched. Germline V gene data show CDR1 as SGHVS and CDR2 as FQNEAQ. The CDR3 region is CASSLGQSNQPQHF. The CDR3 nucleotides are TGTGCCAGCAGCTTGGGACAGAGCAATCAGCCCCAGCATTTT.